Presented here are 27 T cell receptor beta chains from one specimen sequenced in a study of tumor and adjacent non-tumor tissue in lung cancer. The library came from three nested PCR rounds adapted from ARM-PCR protocols. In TCRdb, the multiplex PCR reads were re-called with MiXCR into one record per CDR3 protein. The table lists 200,000 or so distinct CDR3 sequences, about 71% of them singletons. RNA was extracted from bulk tissue without any cell sorting. Specimen: lung tumor tissue. These receptors came from a man in his 60s with non-small cell lung cancer.

The table lists this clonotype with many counts. This chain links TRBV11-2 with TRBJ2-5, with a tentative D call TRBD2 (6 bases). The CDR3 runs to 15 residues. V lost 4 bases and J 0 bases, leaving 12 bases between the germline ends. Germline V gene sequence: CDR1 SGHAT, CDR2 FQNNGV. The CDR3 loop reads CASSSLWGDQETQYF. The CDR3 region has the DNA TGTGCCAGCAGCTCTCTTTGGGGGGACCAAGAGACCCAGTACTTC.

This chain joins TRBV4-3 and TRBJ2-5; no reliable D call. V lost 11 bases, J lost 5 bases, and 24 bases lay in between. The CDR3 sequence is 15 residues long. Germline CDR1 and CDR2: LGHNA and YSLEER. The CDR3 loop reads CAGNPGSQPGETQYF. The CDR3 nucleotides read TGCGCCGGCAACCCAGGCAGCCAACCTGGGGAGACCCAGTACTTC.

This clonotype has only a few counts. V gene TRBV6-5 combines with J gene TRBJ2-5; 8 bases align to TRBD2. In germline, CDR1 is MNHEY, CDR2 SVGAGI. V lost 0 bases to trimming and J lost 5 bases; unmatched junction nucleotides: 8. The CDR3 runs to 16 residues. The CDR3 sequence: CASSYSGGGRAETQYF. Written as DNA, the CDR3 is TGTGCCAGCAGTTACTCGGGCGGGGGGAGGGCGGAGACCCAGTACTTC.

V usage is TRBV4-2 and J usage is TRBJ2-7; a possible D gene is TRBD2 (6 bases). CDR1 is LGHNA and CDR2 is YNFKEQ in the germline V gene. Trimming removed 9 bases from V and 13 bases from J, with 31 bases in between. The CDR3 spans 15 residues. CDR3 region: CARSTPGLHSYGHYF. In DNA form, the CDR3 reads TGTGCCAGAAGCACTCCGGGACTGCACTCCTACGGGCACTACTTC.

In regard to this clonotype: A much larger clone differs by one base, so this may be a read error. The V call is TRBV12-3 or TRBV12-4, the J call TRBJ2-2; D may be TRBD1 or TRBD2 (6 bases each). This CDR3 has 15 residues. V lost 7 bases, J lost 4 bases, and 16 bases lay in between. The CDR3 nucleotides read TGTGCCAGCAATTTCTCGGGGGCTGGCACCGGGGAGCTGTTTTTT. Translating gives CASNFSGAGTGELFF.

As DNA, the CDR3 is TGCGCCAGCAGCCATCAACGGACCACAGGATTAAACACCATATATTTT. As protein: CASSHQRTTGLNTIYF. The chain recombines TRBV4-1 with TRBJ1-3; possibly TRBD1 for D (5 bases). Germline loops: CDR1 MGHRA, CDR2 YSYEKL. Trimming removed 3 bases at V and 6 bases at J, with 18 bases between. The CDR3 is 16 amino acids.

Concerning this clonotype: Since the CDR3 does not end with the conserved phenylalanine or tryptophan, this likely comes from a read error. Because the CDR3's place on the DNA is in doubt, the DNA is left out and the CDR3 is given as listed by TCRdb. V usage is TRBV12-3 or TRBV12-4 and J usage is TRBJ2-3; TRBD2, as called in the table, went unchecked against the DNA. The CDR3 extends over 13 residues, inclusive of both ends. This CDR3 is CASSRRFTDTQYS.

Concerning this clonotype itself: The junction differs from germline at one of its ends, possibly a read error. This chain joins TRBV20-1 and TRBJ1-5, with D unresolved. Germline assignment: CDR1 DFQATT and CDR2 SNEGSKA (reference sequence). The CDR3 runs to 14 residues. Here the CDR3 DNA reads TGCAGTACTAGTCCCGTCCAGCCGAGGCAGTCCCAGCATTTT. Its protein is CSTSPVQPRQSQHF.

This clonotype was seen once. At one end, the junction sequence differs from germline, possibly due to a read error. The V call is TRBV11-3, the J call TRBJ2-7; D tentatively reads TRBD1 or TRBD2 (5 bases each). The CDR3 is 14 residues long. The germline V gene has CDR1 SGHNT and CDR2 YENEEA. CDR3 in DNA: TGTGGCAGCAGCTTAACGAGGGGATCCCACGAGCAGTACTTC. Protein sequence: CGSSLTRGSHEQYF.

CDR3 protein: CTVPRGTDTQYF. The CDR3 nucleotides are TGCACTGTACCCAGGGGCACAGATACGCAGTATTTT. This chain joins TRBV20-1 and TRBJ2-3; maybe TRBD1 (5 bases). Germline CDR1 and CDR2: DFQATT and SNEGSKA (reference sequence). The CDR3 consists of 12 residues.

Concerning this clonotype: A read error may account for a junction end that differs from germline. The chain carries TRBV10-3 and TRBJ1-3, with unresolved D. The CDR3 has 13 amino acids. Germline-derived CDR1 and CDR2 are ENHRY and SYGVKD. CDR3 region: CGIKRAPGNTIYF. CDR3 sequence (DNA): TGTGGCATCAAACGGGCCCCCGGAAACACCATATATTTT.

This clonotype has just a few counts. The chain is built from TRBV12-5 and TRBJ2-7, with D uncertain. The V gene's germline CDR1 is LGHNT and CDR2 FRNRAP. The V end lost 5 bases, the J end lost 6 bases, and 14 bases lay between the germline ends. The CDR3 has 13 amino acids. Here the CDR3 reads CASGRPPGFEQYF. In DNA form, the CDR3 reads TGTGCTAGTGGTCGGCCCCCGGGTTTCGAGCAGTACTTC.

The rearrangement links TRBV6-1 to TRBJ1-4, with D maybe TRBD1 (5 bases). The CDR3 covers 20 residues. Germline CDR1 and CDR2: MNHNS and SASEGT. V gave up 2 bases and J gave up 0 bases, with 22 bases separating them. This chain's CDR3 is CASSELTSFRALATNEKLFF. The CDR3, as DNA: TGTGCCAGCAGTGAATTAACTTCTTTCAGGGCCTTGGCAACTAATGAAAAACTGTTTTTT.

On this clonotype itself: This could be a read error, since a much larger clone is one nucleotide away. This chain uses TRBV4-1 with TRBJ1-1; 8 bases are a match to TRBD1. Per the germline V gene, CDR1 is MGHRA and CDR2 is YSYEKL. This CDR3 is built from 16 residues. In nucleotides, the CDR3 is TGCGCCAACAGCCGAGGACAGGGTGACTTCGGCACTGAAGCTTTCTTT. Translated: CANSRGQGDFGTEAFF.

The genes are TRBV14 and TRBJ2-3, with D unresolved. The CDR3 sequence is 16 residues long. Trimming stripped 2 bases from V and 1 base from J, with 13 bases between. The germline gives CDR1 SGHDN, CDR2 FVKESK. DNA for the CDR3: TGTGCCAGCAGCCAAATGGTAGGGTCCCGCACAGATACGCAGTATTTT. Its protein is CASSQMVGSRTDTQYF.

With regard to this clonotype: An end of the junction does not agree with germline; a read error may underlie this. The chain is built from TRBV7-9 and TRBJ2-3; D remains ambiguous. This CDR3 is built from 14 residues. Germline CDR1 and CDR2: SEHNR and FQNEAQ (reference sequence). DNA of the CDR3: TGTGTCAGCAGCTCCGAAATTAGCACAGATACGCAGTATTTT. It codes for CVSSSEISTDTQYF.

This clonotype has only one observation. V usage is TRBV12-3 or TRBV12-4 and J usage is TRBJ1-1; D gene ambiguous. The CDR3 contains 14 residues. The germline V and J ends were trimmed by 8 bases and 0 bases, with 13 bases remaining between them. CDR3 in amino acids: CASCWQWMNTEAFF. CDR3 nucleotides: TGTGCCAGCTGTTGGCAGTGGATGAACACTGAAGCTTTCTTT.

Comments on this clonotype: The germline gene is not matched at one end of the junction; a read error may be the cause. This sequence joins TRBV4-2 and TRBJ1-1; a possible D gene is TRBD1 (5 bases). The CDR3 covers 15 residues. Germline values: CDR1 LGHNA, CDR2 YNFKEQ. Here the CDR3 reads CASSQGSGWPTEAFF. The CDR3 DNA sequence: TGCGCCAGCAGCCAAGGCTCAGGGTGGCCCACTGAAGCTTTCTTT.

The rearrangement joins TRBV11-2 to TRBJ1-5; TRBD1 is a possible D gene (5 bases). The CDR3 is 13 residues long. Germline V gives CDR1 SGHAT, CDR2 FQNNGV. V dropped 7 bases and J dropped 6 bases, with 13 bases sitting between them. The CDR3 nucleotides read TGTGCCAGCAATTTAGATCAGGGTCAGCCCCAGCATTTT. This encodes CASNLDQGQPQHF. Using reference TRBV11-2 and TRBJ1-5 for the parts outside the CDR3, the full variable domain is EAGVAQSPRYKIIEKRQSVAFWCNPISGHATLYWYQQILGQGPKLLIQFQNNGVVDDSQLPKDRFSAERLKGVDSTLKIQPAKLEDSAVYLCASNLDQGQPQHFGDGTRLSIL.

Only a few counts were recorded for this clonotype. CDR3: CSARDLLATTYNEQFF. The CDR3 DNA follows: TGCAGTGCTAGAGATCTTTTGGCTACCACCTACAATGAGCAGTTCTTC. The chain couples TRBV20-1 to TRBJ2-1; D is unresolved. Germline values: CDR1 DFQATT, CDR2 SNEGSKA (reference sequence). This CDR3 contains 16 residues. The V end lost 0 bases, the J end lost 2 bases, and 14 bases lay between the germline ends.

As for this clonotype: Given a much more abundant clone one base away, this may be a read error. The rearrangement uses TRBV20-1 and TRBJ1-4, with D possibly TRBD1 on 6 matching bases. Germline values: CDR1 DFQATT, CDR2 SNEGSKA (reference sequence). V lost 6 bases and J 4 bases, leaving 15 bases between the germline ends. This CDR3 is 14 amino acids long. This CDR3 is CSATDSSINEKLFF. The CDR3 DNA reads TGCAGTGCCACGGACAGTTCAATTAATGAAAAACTGTTTTTT.

The CDR3 sequence is CASSYGGTSGNTIYF. CDR3 sequence (DNA): TGTGCCAGCAGTTACGGGGGGACATCTGGAAACACCATATATTTT. The chain joins TRBV6-5 to TRBJ1-3, with D perhaps TRBD1 (6 bases). The germline V and J ends were trimmed by 2 bases and 1 base, with 9 bases remaining between them. CDR1 is MNHEY, CDR2 SVGAGI, per germline. CDR3 size: 15 residues.

This clonotype has ten or more counts. The chain links TRBV20-1 to TRBJ1-2, with TRBD1 matching over 8 bases. Germline-derived CDR1 and CDR2 are DFQATT and SNEGSKA (reference sequence). The CDR3 has 13 residues. J lost 0 bases, V lost 6 bases, and 3 bases had no gene match. This chain's CDR3 is CSAVTGANYGYTF. The CDR3 DNA reads as TGCAGTGCCGTGACAGGGGCTAACTATGGCTACACCTTC.

There are many counts of this clonotype. The chain carries TRBV12-3 or TRBV12-4 and TRBJ2-4; maybe TRBD1 (6 bases). V was pared by 5 bases and J by 9 bases, with 14 bases between. The CDR3 extends over 13 amino acids. CDR3 nucleotide sequence: TGTGCCAGCAGTCCCGGGACATCGGGCATTCAGTACTTC. It yields the protein CASSPGTSGIQYF.

The CDR3 region has the DNA TGTGCCAGCAGCGGACCCCAGGGGAGTTTGTCCTACACCTTC. Residues: CASSGPQGSLSYTF. The chain is built from TRBV5-4 and TRBJ1-2, with a tentative D call TRBD1 (6 bases). This CDR3 has 14 amino acids. Trimming shortened V by 4 bases and J by 10 bases, and 20 bases separated the two germline ends. From germline, CDR1 is SGHNT and CDR2 YYREEE (reference sequence).

The chain couples TRBV6-5 to TRBJ2-7; TRBD1 agrees at 8 bases. The germline gives CDR1 MNHEY, CDR2 SVGAGI. V shed 8 bases and J 6 bases; nucleotides not matched to a gene: 9. The CDR3 loop spans 13 amino acids. The CDR3 coding sequence is TGTGCCAGCTTTCAGGGGGCCAGGGGCGAGCAGTACTTC. Translating it yields CASFQGARGEQYF.

J is TRBJ1-5 and V is TRBV30; 9 bases map to TRBD1. The CDR3 spans 13 residues. The junction had 5 bases not matched to a gene; V was cut back by 3 bases and J by 8 bases. The germline V gene encodes CDR1 GTSNPN and CDR2 SVGIG (reference sequence). CDR3 sequence: CAWRGQGREPQHF. In DNA form, the CDR3 reads TGTGCCTGGAGGGGACAGGGCAGGGAGCCCCAGCATTTT.